The 31 T cell receptor beta chains reported below all come from one sample, sequenced in a study of T cell changes during pregnancy in multiple sclerosis (dated by TCRdb to about 2019). Libraries came from the immunoSEQ multiplex PCR assay. TCRdb holds this immuneACCESS table with in-frame rearrangements only. Some clones are missing; in checked studies, unresolved V genes explain under half, and the rest has no known cause. The sample profile shows about 77,000 clones; around 89% of them were found once. The ten biggest clones cover approximately 2% of the sample. The sequencing here drew on peripheral blood, taken before pregnancy. The receptors here all came from a female donor with multiple sclerosis, enrolled in a pregnancy study.

The chain couples TRBV9 to TRBJ2-5; TRBD2 agrees at 9 bases. This CDR3 comprises 13 residues. Germline trimming cut 3 bases from V and 11 bases from J; bases unmatched to any gene: 8. The germline V gene encodes CDR1 SGDLS and CDR2 YYNGEE. The DNA for the CDR3 is TGTGCCAGCAGCGGCGGACTAGCGAGGGAGCAGTACTTC. Amino acid sequence: CASSGGLAREQYF.

The J gene is TRBJ1-2, the V gene TRBV28; 10 bases are shared with TRBD1. Trimming at V came to 6 bases and at J to 8 bases, leaving 12 bases not matched to a gene. The CDR3 spans 15 residues. Germline loops: CDR1 MDHEN, CDR2 SYDVKM. The CDR3 DNA reads TGTGCCAGCAGGATAGGGACAGGGGAAGGGATCGGCTACACCTTC. It codes for CASRIGTGEGIGYTF.

This sequence joins TRBV7-2 and TRBJ2-1; D may be TRBD2 (5 bases). The CDR3 runs to 13 residues. Deletions cut 6 bases from V and 0 bases from J, with 6 bases between. Germline loops: CDR1 SGHTA, CDR2 FQGNSA. CDR3 in DNA: TGTGCCAGCAGGGGGAGCTCCTACAATGAGCAGTTCTTC. Translation gives CASRGSSYNEQFF.

The chain is built from TRBV15 and TRBJ2-7; TRBD1 matches 7 bases. This CDR3 spans 14 amino acids. Per the germline V gene, CDR1 is LNHNV and CDR2 is YYDKDF (reference sequence). V was pared by 8 bases and J by 0 bases, with 7 bases of the junction left unmatched. CDR3 sequence: CATGAGTDSYEQYF. DNA for the CDR3: TGTGCCACCGGGGCCGGGACAGACTCCTACGAGCAGTACTTC.

This clone was recorded a few times. The chain has TRBV2 and TRBJ1-2; 7 bases fit TRBD1. The J segment lost 4 bases and the V segment lost 2 bases, leaving 10 bases of the junction unmatched. CDR3 length: 16 amino acids. CDR1 SNHLY and CDR2 FYNNEI come from the germline V gene. CDR3: CASSETPGDRFYGYTF. The CDR3 DNA is TGTGCCAGCAGTGAAACCCCAGGGGACAGATTCTATGGCTACACCTTC.

This clone was seen just once. CDR3 sequence: CASSPAQTMNTEAFF. In DNA, the CDR3 is TGTGCCAGCAGCCCCGCCCAGACAATGAACACTGAAGCTTTCTTT. The chain links TRBV7-9 to TRBJ1-1; D is uncertain. Germline V CDR1 and CDR2: SEHNR, FQNEAQ (reference sequence). The V and J ends lost 5 bases and 0 bases respectively, with 13 bases between them. The CDR3 runs to 15 residues.

V and J are TRBV7-6 and TRBJ2-7; TRBD1 agrees at 9 bases. Unmatched junction bases numbered 3, after V lost 1 base and J lost 5 bases. The CDR3 length is 14 residues. Germline CDR1 is SGHVS and CDR2 is FNYEAQ. CDR3 sequence: CASSLVDRGNEQYF. DNA for the CDR3: TGTGCCAGCAGCTTAGTTGACAGGGGGAACGAGCAGTACTTC.

The V gene is TRBV27, the J gene TRBJ1-3, with D possibly TRBD1 on 6 matching bases. This CDR3 is 15 amino acids long. Between the trimmed V and J ends, which lost 5 bases and 2 bases, there was a span of 13 bases. Germline lookup yields CDR1 MNHEY and CDR2 SMNVEV (reference sequence). Written as DNA, the CDR3 is TGTGCCAGCAGTACTCGACAGGCCCCTGGAAACACCATATATTTT. It codes for CASSTRQAPGNTIYF.

The chain employs TRBV4-3 and TRBJ1-3; D ambiguous. The CDR3 covers 15 residues. The germline V and J ends were trimmed by 4 bases and 3 bases, with 13 bases remaining between them. Germline values: CDR1 LGHNA, CDR2 YSLEER. The CDR3 DNA sequence: TGCGCCAGCAGCCTCTCCCCCCAGGTTGGAAACACCATATATTTT. This gives the protein CASSLSPQVGNTIYF.

V is TRBV2 and J is TRBJ2-3, with 7 bases identical to TRBD1. This CDR3 contains 13 residues. Unmatched junction bases numbered 7, after V lost 8 bases and J lost 5 bases. Germline values: CDR1 SNHLY, CDR2 FYNNEI. Here the CDR3 reads CASDRDQVDTQYF. The DNA for the CDR3 is TGTGCCAGCGACAGGGACCAAGTAGATACGCAGTATTTT. The complete variable domain, with remaining parts taken from reference TRBV2 and TRBJ2-3, reads EPEVTQTPSHQVTQMGQEVILRCVPISNHLYFYWYRQILGQKVEFLVSFYNNEISEKSEIFDDQFSVERPDGSNFTLKIRSTKLEDSAMYFCASDRDQVDTQYFGPGTRLTVL.

The CDR3: CASSLGTELNTEAFF. CDR3 DNA sequence: TGTGCCAGCAGCCTAGGGACAGAGTTAAACACTGAAGCTTTCTTT. This sequence joins TRBV2 and TRBJ1-1; 7 nucleotides match TRBD1. J lost 2 bases, V lost 6 bases, and 9 bases had no gene match. Germline V gene sequence: CDR1 SNHLY, CDR2 FYNNEI. The CDR3 length is 15 residues.

The CDR3, as DNA: TGCGCCAGCAGTGACGGCGGCGAGCAGTACTTC. It yields the protein CASSDGGEQYF. This chain uses TRBV10-2 with TRBJ2-7; D is uncertain. CDR1 is WSHSY, CDR2 SAAADI, per germline. Trimming left V 3 bases short and J 6 bases short, with 6 bases between. The CDR3 is 11 amino acids.

V and J are TRBV18 and TRBJ1-2; the D gene is possibly TRBD1 (6 bases). CDR3 length equals 12 residues. Deletions cut 6 bases from V and 5 bases from J, with 10 bases between. The germline V gene encodes CDR1 KGHSH and CDR2 LQKENI. The CDR3 nucleotides are TGTGCCAGCTCGGCAGGGGAGTATGGCTACACCTTC. Amino acids: CASSAGEYGYTF.

The chain employs TRBV4-1 and TRBJ2-1; D call uncertain. CDR1 is MGHRA and CDR2 is YSYEKL in the germline V gene. The CDR3 has 14 amino acids. V lost 4 bases and J lost 0, with 7 bases in between. The CDR3 bases are TGCGCCAGCAGCCCCCTGGCCTCCTACAATGAGCAGTTCTTC. Protein: CASSPLASYNEQFF.

The chain couples TRBV9 to TRBJ2-7; 10 bases agree with TRBD2. CDR1 is SGDLS and CDR2 is YYNGEE in the germline V gene. This CDR3 has 15 residues. V shed 0 bases, J shed 3 bases, and the junction held 3 bases outside the gene matches. CDR3 DNA sequence: TGTGCCAGCAGCGTAGGGGCTAGCGGGGGCTACGAGCAGTACTTC. This encodes CASSVGASGGYEQYF.

The chain combines TRBV5-1 with TRBJ1-1; D possibly corresponds to TRBD1 (6 bases). Germline assignment: CDR1 SGHRS and CDR2 YFSETQ. The CDR3 totals 15 residues. V dropped 2 bases and J dropped 4 bases, with 15 bases sitting between them. CDR3 bases: TGCGCCAGCAGCTTAGGGGGGGGCCGGAGCACTGAAGCTTTCTTT. Translation gives CASSLGGGRSTEAFF.

V is TRBV2 and J is TRBJ2-7; TRBD1 matches 7 bases. The V gene's germline CDR1 is SNHLY and CDR2 FYNNEI. This CDR3 spans 14 amino acids. Trimming removed 6 bases from V and 5 bases from J; junction bases left unmatched: 10. The CDR3 spells CASSVWTGSHEQYF. The CDR3 nucleotides read TGTGCCAGCAGCGTTTGGACAGGCTCTCACGAGCAGTACTTC. Based on the CDR3 plus reference TRBV2 and TRBJ2-7, the full variable domain is EPEVTQTPSHQVTQMGQEVILRCVPISNHLYFYWYRQILGQKVEFLVSFYNNEISEKSEIFDDQFSVERPDGSNFTLKIRSTKLEDSAMYFCASSVWTGSHEQYFGPGTRLTVT.

This clone was observed a few times. The chain is built from TRBV7-9 and TRBJ1-2, with TRBD1 as a possible D gene (6 bases). The germline gives CDR1 SEHNR, CDR2 FQNEAQ (reference sequence). CDR3 length: 13 amino acids. V was pared by 1 base and J by 5 bases, with 8 bases between. In DNA form, the CDR3 reads TGTGCCAGCAGCTTAGACAGGGAGTATGGCTACACCTTC. Its translation: CASSLDREYGYTF. Together with reference TRBV7-9 and TRBJ1-2, the CDR3 gives the full variable domain: DTGVSQNPRHKITKRGQNVTFRCDPISEHNRLYWYRQTLGQGPEFLTYFQNEAQLEKSRLLSDRFSAERPKGSFSTLEIQRTEQGDSAMYLCASSLDREYGYTFGSGTRLTVV.

The chain recombines TRBV6-1 with TRBJ1-2; TRBD1 agrees at 12 bases. The length of the CDR3 is 15 residues. V lost 1 base and J lost 7; bases outside the gene matches: 4. CDR1 and CDR2 from the germline V gene are MNHNS and SASEGT. CDR3 sequence reads: CASSEEGTGGFGYTF. The CDR3 coding sequence is TGTGCCAGCAGTGAAGAGGGGACAGGGGGCTTTGGCTACACCTTC.

In its sample, this clone was seen a few times. The V gene is TRBV27, the J gene TRBJ2-1; a weak D match, TRBD2 (6 bases). Germline V gene sequence: CDR1 MNHEY, CDR2 SMNVEV (reference sequence). The CDR3 totals 12 residues. Trimming pared 5 bases from V and 9 bases from J, leaving 11 bases between. CDR3 sequence reads: CASSGQGGEQFF. Here the CDR3 DNA reads TGTGCCAGCAGTGGGCAGGGAGGTGAGCAGTTCTTC.

The rearrangement uses TRBV27 and TRBJ1-5; 7 bases align to TRBD1. CDR1 and CDR2 (germline): MNHEY, SMNVEV (reference sequence). The V segment lost 5 bases and the J segment 3 bases; nucleotides outside the gene matches: 4. The CDR3 is 14 residues long. CDR3 protein: CASSVDRANQPQHF. The CDR3 region has the DNA TGTGCCAGCAGTGTCGACAGGGCCAATCAGCCCCAGCATTTT.

The chain recombines TRBV5-4 with TRBJ2-5; TRBD2 matches at 15 bases. This CDR3 comprises 18 residues. In germline, CDR1 is SGHNT, CDR2 YYREEE (reference sequence). Unmatched junction bases numbered 12, after V lost 4 bases and J lost 5 bases. The CDR3, as DNA: TGTGCCAGCAGCCCTGGTGGACTAGCGGGGGGGGGAAGTGAGACCCAGTACTTC. Translating it yields CASSPGGLAGGGSETQYF.

The chain couples TRBV7-6 to TRBJ1-5; the D gene is possibly TRBD1 (6 bases). From germline, CDR1 is SGHVS and CDR2 FNYEAQ. CDR3 length equals 15 residues. V was trimmed by 5 bases and J by 4 bases, leaving 15 bases between them. The CDR3 reads CASSRGPTGNQPQHF. The CDR3, as DNA: TGTGCCAGCAGCCGAGGGCCCACAGGGAATCAGCCCCAGCATTTT. The whole variable domain, remainder taken from reference TRBV7-6 and TRBJ1-5, is GAGVSQSPRYKVTKRGQDVALRCDPISGHVSLYWYRQALGQGPEFLTYFNYEAQQDKSGLPNDRFSAERPEGSISTLTIQRTEQRDSAMYRCASSRGPTGNQPQHFGDGTRLSIL.

V gene TRBV12-5 combines with J gene TRBJ1-1, with 8 positions matching TRBD1. The CDR3 is made up of 12 amino acids. After removal of 1 base from V and 10 bases from J, the junction contained 2 bases not matched to a gene. Germline CDR1 is LGHNT and CDR2 is FRNRAP. CDR3 bases: TGTGCTAGTGGTTTGGACGACAGGGGAGCTTTCTTT. Its protein product is CASGLDDRGAFF.

V and J are TRBV7-2 and TRBJ2-7; D is uncertain. The CDR3 has 12 residues. V was trimmed by 4 bases and J by 3 bases, leaving 7 bases between them. Germline CDR1 reads SGHTA; CDR2 reads FQGNSA. The CDR3 loop reads CASSSKRYEQYF. The CDR3 DNA reads as TGTGCCAGCAGCTCGAAGCGCTACGAGCAGTACTTC. Complete variable domain (other parts from reference TRBV7-2 and TRBJ2-7): GAGVSQSPSNKVTEKGKDVELRCDPISGHTALYWYRQSLGQGLEFLIYFQGNSAPDKSGLPSDRFSAERTGGSVSTLTIQRTQQEDSAVYLCASSSKRYEQYFGPGTRLTVT.

The chain combines TRBV12-5 with TRBJ1-5; 10 nucleotides line up with TRBD1. V lost 3 bases, J lost 8 bases, and 7 bases stayed unmatched. Germline V gene lookup returns CDR1 LGHNT and CDR2 FRNRAP. The CDR3 runs 15 residues. CDR3 sequence: CASGFGDRGHEPQHF. The CDR3 nucleotides are TGTGCTAGTGGTTTCGGGGACAGGGGCCACGAGCCCCAGCATTTT.

The chain carries TRBV19 and TRBJ1-2; 8 bases align to TRBD1. Germline loops: CDR1 LNHDA, CDR2 SQIVND (reference sequence). This CDR3 is built from 17 residues. Trimming took 4 bases from V and 0 from J; bases not matched to a gene: 10. CDR3 sequence (DNA): TGTGCCAGTAGTAAGACAGGGGCACGTCGAGCTAACTATGGCTACACCTTC. Protein sequence: CASSKTGARRANYGYTF.

The genes are TRBV6-4 and TRBJ2-1; TRBD1 might be the D (5 bases). Germline values: CDR1 MRHNA, CDR2 SNTAGT. The CDR3 is 15 amino acids. V lost 0 bases, J lost 7 bases, and 13 bases lay in between. CDR3 amino acids: CASSDSVDSGNEQFF. The CDR3 region has the DNA TGTGCCAGCAGTGACTCAGTCGACTCAGGGAATGAGCAGTTCTTC.

This chain joins TRBV27 and TRBJ2-2; 12 bases map to TRBD1. V dropped 5 bases and J dropped 3; count of bases not matched to a gene: 4. The CDR3 loop spans 16 amino acids. Germline V gives CDR1 MNHEY, CDR2 SMNVEV (reference sequence). In DNA, the CDR3 is TGTGCCAGCAGTAGGGACAGGGGGCTCGACACCGGGGAGCTGTTTTTT. Translated: CASSRDRGLDTGELFF.

The CDR3, as DNA: TGTGCCAGCTCACCTTTCAGGGGGCAGGATACGCAGTATTTT. Its translation: CASSPFRGQDTQYF. V is TRBV18 and J is TRBJ2-3; 8 bases line up with TRBD1. Losses at the gene ends were 3 bases for V and 6 bases for J; bases not matched to a gene: 5. This CDR3 comprises 14 residues. Germline V gene data show CDR1 as KGHSH and CDR2 as LQKENI.

The rearrangement uses TRBV6-6 and TRBJ1-5; D is uncertain. V lost 5 bases and J lost 3, with 8 bases in between. The length of the CDR3 is 13 residues. Germline CDR1 MNHNY, CDR2 SVGAGI (reference sequence). As DNA, the CDR3 is TGTGCCAGCAGTAACAGTCACAATCAGCCCCAGCATTTT. It specifies CASSNSHNQPQHF.